This T cell receptor beta chain was observed in a study of blood T cell repertoires in COVID-19. Study-level information: Samples representing acute and convalescent COVID-19 were sourced from the United States, Italy and Spain. T cells, B-cell-depleted T cells, or PBMCs supplied cDNA or gDNA.

Germline assignment: CDR1 MDHEN and CDR2 SYDVKM. The CDR3 runs 15 residues. V trimming: 7 bases; J trimming: 6 bases; junction bases outside the gene matches: 12. Per the authors' pipeline: Amplification with reference gene primers provided the estimates of nucleated cell counts. Measured with immunoSEQ multiplex PCR; TCRdb has only the in-frame clones, and not every one. The V and J calls and the clone size are those of that table, but D and trimming were determined from the DNA. This sample yields some 140,000 clones, of which roughly 85% are seen a single time; roughly 3.4% belongs to the top ten.

The receptor's source is a man in his 60s with acute or convalescent COVID-19. The source material was peripheral blood. This sequence joins TRBV28 and TRBJ2-7; the match to TRBD1 covers 10 bases. The CDR3 sequence is CASTLIRDRGSEQYF. Here the CDR3 DNA reads TGTGCCAGCACCCTTATCCGGGACAGGGGTTCCGAGCAGTACTTC.